These 25 T cell receptor beta chains came from one sample sequenced in a study of cytomegalovirus exposure and HLA in healthy donors. Vbeta (60) and Jbeta (13) primers were used in the PCR. Only in-frame clones appear in the TCRdb table, and some are missing; sequencing was by immunoSEQ multiplex PCR. The repertoire has around 220,000 clones, 75% of them found once; the top ten carry less than 2%. Material: PBMCs. Receptor source: a woman aged 25 to 45 in good health and CMV-seronegative.

The chain employs TRBV7-8 and TRBJ2-1; TRBD2 matches 8 bases. CDR1 is SGHVS and CDR2 is FQNEAQ in the germline V gene. This CDR3 region has 14 residues. V gave up 4 bases and J gave up 10 bases; unmatched junction bases: 9. The CDR3, as DNA: TGTGCCAGCAGCTCTTCCGGGGGGGCTTTCGAGCAGTTCTTC. It encodes CASSSSGGAFEQFF.

J is TRBJ2-1 and V is TRBV27; no firm D call. The CDR3 extends over 15 amino acids. The germline V gene has CDR1 MNHEY and CDR2 SMNVEV (reference sequence). Trimming stripped 6 bases from V and 0 bases from J, with 12 bases between. CDR3 region: CASRQQLSSYNEQFF. CDR3 bases: TGTGCCAGCAGACAACAGCTGAGCTCCTACAATGAGCAGTTCTTC.

This sequence joins TRBV6-5 and TRBJ2-7; perhaps TRBD2 as D (6 bases). Germline V gene lookup returns CDR1 MNHEY and CDR2 SVGAGI. Trimming left V 11 bases short and J 4 bases short, with 15 bases between. The CDR3 covers 12 residues. In DNA form, the CDR3 reads TGTGCCGCGGGACTGATGATGTACGAGCAGTACTTC. Protein product: CAAGLMMYEQYF.

The chain combines TRBV7-9 with TRBJ2-1, with TRBD2 identical over 7 bases. There are 18 residues in the CDR3. CDR1 SEHNR and CDR2 FQNEAQ come from the germline V gene (reference sequence). The trim removed 4 bases at V and 3 bases at J, leaving 15 bases unmatched. The CDR3 coding sequence is TGTGCCAGCAGCTCCATTGACCCTTTTCGGGGGGACTACAATGAGCAGTTCTTC. Protein: CASSSIDPFRGDYNEQFF.

J is TRBJ1-2 and V is TRBV4-2, with 7 positions matching TRBD1. The CDR3 extends over 18 amino acids. Trimming removed 0 bases from V and 1 base from J; junction bases left unmatched: 11. Germline-derived CDR1 and CDR2 are LGHNA and YNFKEQ. CDR3 loop: CASSQDPGDRNNNYGYTF. The CDR3, as DNA: TGTGCCAGCAGCCAAGATCCAGGGGACAGAAACAATAACTATGGCTACACCTTC.

The CDR3 sequence is CASSQDMIVLIYNEQFF. CDR3 nucleotides: TGCGCCAGCAGCCAAGATATGATCGTACTCATCTACAATGAGCAGTTCTTC. The chain joins TRBV4-3 to TRBJ2-1; no firm D call. CDR3 length: 17 residues. Trimming removed 0 bases at V and 3 bases at J, with 15 bases between. Germline V gives CDR1 LGHNA, CDR2 YSLEER.

The V call is TRBV27, the J call TRBJ2-3; D not resolved. Germline CDR1 and CDR2: MNHEY and SMNVEV (reference sequence). V dropped 1 base and J dropped 1 base, with 6 bases sitting between them. This CDR3 region has 14 residues. This chain's CDR3 is CASSLYPGTDTQYF. The CDR3, as DNA: TGTGCCAGCAGTTTATATCCGGGCACAGATACGCAGTATTTT.

The V and J genes are TRBV4-2 and TRBJ2-3; TRBD2 matches 9 bases. J lost 0 bases, V lost 4 bases, and 17 bases had no gene match. This CDR3 has 20 residues. Germline CDR1 reads LGHNA; CDR2 reads YNFKEQ. CDR3 sequence reads: CASSRKAGSGGGGSTDTQYF. DNA for the CDR3: TGTGCCAGCAGCCGAAAGGCCGGGTCGGGCGGGGGGGGAAGCACAGATACGCAGTATTTT.

The chain is built from TRBV9 and TRBJ2-3, with 7 bases lining up with TRBD2. From germline, CDR1 is SGDLS and CDR2 YYNGEE. This CDR3 has 16 residues. V gave up 0 bases and J gave up 0 bases; unmatched junction bases: 4. The CDR3 here is CASSVGGGSSTDTQYF. The CDR3, as DNA: TGTGCCAGCAGCGTAGGGGGGGGGTCTAGCACAGATACGCAGTATTTT.

This sequence joins TRBV5-6 and TRBJ1-2; TRBD1 agrees at 10 bases. Germline V gene data show CDR1 as SGHDT and CDR2 as YYEEEE. CDR3 length: 15 residues. Trimming cost V 4 bases and J 0 bases; bases outside gene matches: 3. The CDR3 loop reads CASSPGTGANYGYTF. The CDR3 DNA reads TGTGCCAGCAGCCCCGGGACAGGGGCTAACTATGGCTACACCTTC.

This clone is classed as medium-sized. V is TRBV6-4 and J is TRBJ2-1; 7 bases line up with TRBD1. The CDR3 totals 14 residues. Germline V CDR1 and CDR2: MRHNA, SNTAGT. V lost 4 bases and J lost 7; bases outside the gene matches: 7. CDR3 sequence reads: CASSVGTESNEQFF. The CDR3 DNA reads TGTGCCAGCAGTGTAGGGACAGAATCAAATGAGCAGTTCTTC.

V gene TRBV6-6 combines with J gene TRBJ1-1, with 9 bases identical to TRBD1. This CDR3 contains 16 residues. Germline CDR1 is MNHNY and CDR2 is SVGAGI (reference sequence). Germline trimming cut 10 bases from V and 3 bases from J; bases unmatched to any gene: 15. CDR3 residues: CATEAGTGQRDTEAFF. The CDR3 DNA sequence: TGTGCCACCGAAGCCGGGACAGGGCAGCGAGACACTGAAGCTTTCTTT.

This clone has only one observation. The chain links TRBV27 to TRBJ2-3; a possible D gene is TRBD1 (6 bases). CDR1 and CDR2 (germline): MNHEY, SMNVEV (reference sequence). Deletions cut 3 bases from V and 2 bases from J, with 12 bases between. This CDR3 is built from 15 residues. DNA for the CDR3: TGTGCCAGCAGTTTTGTGACAGGAAACACAGATACGCAGTATTTT. Amino acid sequence: CASSFVTGNTDTQYF.

The chain is built from TRBV2 and TRBJ1-2; D is unclear. The germline gives CDR1 SNHLY, CDR2 FYNNEI. This CDR3 is 12 amino acids long. Trimming removed 1 base from V and 13 bases from J, with 13 bases in between. CDR3 region: CASSEGPGSGTF. The CDR3 region has the DNA TGTGCCAGCAGTGAAGGTCCGGGGTCGGGCACCTTC.

V and J are TRBV7-6 and TRBJ1-3; D is ambiguous. V gave up 1 base and J gave up 0 bases, with 16 bases separating them. The CDR3 has 18 amino acids. Germline V gives CDR1 SGHVS, CDR2 FNYEAQ. CDR3 DNA: TGTGCCAGCAGCTTAGTTGTAAGAGGGAAGCTCTCTGGAAACACCATATATTTT. Its translation is CASSLVVRGKLSGNTIYF.

This clone was observed a handful of times. The chain carries TRBV2 and TRBJ1-2, with D perhaps matching TRBD1 (5 bases). Deletions cut 5 bases from V and 0 bases from J, with 10 bases between. The CDR3 is 14 residues long. Germline CDR1 reads SNHLY; CDR2 reads FYNNEI. The CDR3: CASSRGISNYGYTF. In DNA, the CDR3 is TGTGCCAGCAGTAGGGGAATATCTAACTATGGCTACACCTTC. Drawing the rest from reference TRBV2 and TRBJ1-2, the complete variable domain is EPEVTQTPSHQVTQMGQEVILRCVPISNHLYFYWYRQILGQKVEFLVSFYNNEISEKSEIFDDQFSVERPDGSNFTLKIRSTKLEDSAMYFCASSRGISNYGYTFGSGTRLTVV.

This clone was seen a few times. The chain employs TRBV18 and TRBJ1-6; D is possibly TRBD1 (6 bases). CDR1 and CDR2 from the germline V gene are KGHSH and LQKENI. V lost 6 bases to trimming and J lost 7 bases, with 10 bases between them. The CDR3 covers 13 residues. The CDR3 loop reads CASSRQGNSPLHF. The DNA of the CDR3 is TGTGCCAGCTCGCGTCAGGGGAATTCACCCCTCCACTTT.

This chain links TRBV5-1 with TRBJ2-2, with unresolved D. V lost 4 bases and J lost 5, with 9 bases in between. CDR1 and CDR2 from the germline V gene are SGHRS and YFSETQ. CDR3 length: 13 amino acids. The CDR3 DNA reads TGCGCCAGCAGCCCTCTCGGGACCGGGGAGCTGTTTTTT. Protein sequence: CASSPLGTGELFF.

The J gene is TRBJ1-5, the V gene TRBV19, with D perhaps matching TRBD1 (5 bases). This CDR3 has 15 residues. The germline V gene encodes CDR1 LNHDA and CDR2 SQIVND (reference sequence). V dropped 3 bases and J dropped 2 bases, with 11 bases sitting between them. CDR3 amino acids: CASSIQGLGNQPQHF. For the CDR3, the DNA is TGTGCCAGTAGTATCCAGGGTCTAGGCAATCAGCCCCAGCATTTT.

The chain links TRBV13 to TRBJ2-2, with TRBD2 matching over 11 bases. Germline assignment: CDR1 PRHDT and CDR2 FYEKMQ (reference sequence). Germline trimming cut 4 bases from V and 0 bases from J; bases unmatched to any gene: 13. The CDR3 runs to 20 residues. CDR3 DNA sequence: TGTGCCAGCAGCTCACCTTTACCCCGACTAGCGGGGTCGAACACCGGGGAGCTGTTTTTT. Residues: CASSSPLPRLAGSNTGELFF.

This clone was seen more than once but under ten times. This likely reflects a read error, since a far larger clone is one base away. The genes are TRBV5-6 and TRBJ2-6; D ambiguous. CDR3 length: 15 amino acids. The germline V gene encodes CDR1 SGHDT and CDR2 YYEEEE. The CDR3 region has the DNA TGTTCCAGCAGCTTGCGGTCGACTGGGGCCAACGTCCTGACTTTC. This sequence encodes CSSSLRSTGANVLTF.

This clone has just a few counts. V is TRBV2 and J is TRBJ1-4, with unresolved D. The CDR3 runs 16 residues. The V end lost 4 bases, the J end lost 14 bases, and 26 bases lay between the germline ends. The germline CDR1 and CDR2 sequences are SNHLY and FYNNEI. This CDR3 reads CASSVTSGLLEKRLFF. The CDR3, as DNA: TGTGCCAGCAGTGTAACGTCCGGGTTACTTGAAAAGAGGCTGTTTTTT.

This chain joins TRBV11-3 and TRBJ2-5, with 10 nucleotides matching TRBD2. The J call may be faulty, since TRBJ2-7 better matches the DNA end. Germline assignment: CDR1 SGHNT and CDR2 YENEEA. The CDR3 covers 14 residues. The CDR3 loop reads CASSSQREGYEQYF. The CDR3 nucleotides read TGTGCCAGCAGCTCCCAGCGGGAGGGCTACGAGCAGTACTTC.

The chain uses TRBV2 and TRBJ2-7; a possible D gene is TRBD2 (5 bases). Trimming pared 8 bases from V and 4 bases from J, leaving 15 bases between. Germline lookup yields CDR1 SNHLY and CDR2 FYNNEI. The CDR3 length is 13 residues. CDR3: CASSLSRGYEQYF. The CDR3, as DNA: TGTGCCAGCTCCCTTTCGCGAGGGTACGAGCAGTACTTC. The variable domain in full, completed from reference TRBV2 and TRBJ2-7, reads EPEVTQTPSHQVTQMGQEVILRCVPISNHLYFYWYRQILGQKVEFLVSFYNNEISEKSEIFDDQFSVERPDGSNFTLKIRSTKLEDSAMYFCASSLSRGYEQYFGPGTRLTVT.

The gene calls are TRBV10-3 and TRBJ2-1; perhaps TRBD2 as D (5 bases). The CDR3 totals 15 residues. Trimming cost V 0 bases and J 1 base, with 7 bases left between them. In germline, CDR1 is ENHRY, CDR2 SYGVKD. CDR3 region: CAISESRESYNEQFF. As DNA, the CDR3 is TGTGCCATCAGTGAGTCAAGGGAGTCCTACAATGAGCAGTTCTTC.